A single sample is the source of the 32 T cell receptor beta chains below, sequenced in a study of regulatory T cells in long-lasting Graves disease. In building TCR beta libraries, iRepertoire HTBI primers were used together with Arm-PCR of CDR3 regions. TCRdb recomputed calls from the multiplex PCR reads with MiXCR, one row per CDR3 protein. The sample has 500,000 to 700,000 distinct CDR3 sequences, 25% to 30% seen once; the top ten hold under 50%. As to time point: persistent/refractory GD, antithyroid drugs over 5 years with positive TRAb. Construction of the TCR library relied on RNA isolated from PBMCs. The sample was peripheral blood mononuclear cells (PBMCs), taken when the disease was refractory, from a patient treated with antithyroid drugs. Receptors originate from a female donor with Graves disease.

The rearrangement joins TRBV6-2 or TRBV6-3 to TRBJ2-7; 10 bases map to TRBD1. This CDR3 has 16 residues. J gave up 7 bases and V 3 bases, and 12 bases lay outside the gene matches. CDR1 is MNHEY and CDR2 is SVGEGT in the germline V gene. The CDR3 DNA reads as TGTGCCAGCAGTTATACCGGGACAGGGGTAGGACGGGAGCAGTACTTC. Translating gives CASSYTGTGVGREQYF.

This clonotype was counted between two and nine times. The chain combines TRBV5-4 with TRBJ2-3; 8 bases are shared with TRBD2. J was trimmed by 5 bases and V by 2 bases; bases with no gene match: 4. This CDR3 is 14 amino acids long. Per germline, CDR1 SGHNT and CDR2 YYREEE (reference sequence). The CDR3 nucleotides read TGTGCCAGCAGCTTTCGGCTAGCGGGAGATACGCAGTATTTT. Translating it yields CASSFRLAGDTQYF.

The chain has TRBV12-3 or TRBV12-4 and TRBJ2-7, with 12 bases fitting TRBD1. V gave up 5 bases and J gave up 7 bases; unmatched junction bases: 9. The CDR3 is 15 amino acids. CDR3 amino acids: CASSLPGTGGSEQYF. CDR3 sequence (DNA): TGTGCCAGCAGTCTCCCCGGGACAGGGGGCAGTGAGCAGTACTTC.

Here the CDR3 DNA reads TGTGCCAGCAGTTCCGACAGGGCAACCAATCAGCCCCAGCATTTT. Translating it yields CASSSDRATNQPQHF. The rearrangement uses TRBV7-9 and TRBJ1-5, with TRBD1 matching over 7 bases. The length of the CDR3 is 15 residues. From germline, CDR1 is SEHNR and CDR2 FQNEAQ (reference sequence). Germline trimming cut 6 bases from V and 3 bases from J; bases unmatched to any gene: 8.

The J gene is TRBJ1-4, the V gene TRBV28, with D unclear. Germline V gene sequence: CDR1 MDHEN, CDR2 SYDVKM. The CDR3 runs 12 residues. V was trimmed by 5 bases and J by 15 bases, leaving 16 bases between them. The CDR3 region is CASSLVKGNVFF. The CDR3 bases are TGTGCCAGCAGTCTCGTAAAGGGAAACGTGTTTTTT. The variable domain in full, with the rest retrieved from reference TRBV28 and TRBJ1-4, is DVKVTQSSRYLVKRTGEKVFLECVQDMDHENMFWYRQDPGLGLRLIYFSYDVKMKEKGDIPEGYSVSREKKERFSLILESASTNQTSMYLCASSLVKGNVFFGSGTQLSVL.

This clonotype showed up just a few times. This rearrangement joins TRBV15 to TRBJ1-1, with TRBD1 identical over 7 bases. The CDR3 contains 15 residues. V was clipped by 5 bases and J by 3 bases; unmatched bases: 9. CDR1 is LNHNV and CDR2 is YYDKDF in the germline V gene (reference sequence). CDR3 coding DNA: TGTGCCACCAGCTCACCAGGGGGTTCTCACACTGAAGCTTTCTTT. Its protein product is CATSSPGGSHTEAFF. Complete variable domain (other parts from reference TRBV15 and TRBJ1-1): DAMVIQNPRYQVTQFGKPVTLSCSQTLNHNVMYWYQQKSSQAPKLLFHYYDKDFNNEADTPDNFQSRRPNTSFCFLDIRSPGLGDTAMYLCATSSPGGSHTEAFFGQGTRLTVV.

The chain is built from TRBV29-1 and TRBJ1-3, with D uncertain. The V end was cut by 4 bases, the J end by 0 bases, with 7 bases between. Germline loops: CDR1 SQVTM, CDR2 ANQGSEA. The CDR3 consists of 13 residues. CDR3 nucleotides: TGCAGCGTTGCACTCGACTCTGGAAACACCATATATTTT. Translating it yields CSVALDSGNTIYF.

In regard to this clonotype: A much larger clone differs from this one at a single base, so this may be a read error. The CDR3 DNA sequence: TGTGCCGGCAGTCCATCGGGACAGGGGGCGCTTGGCTACACCTTC. This gives the protein CAGSPSGQGALGYTF. This chain uses TRBV28 with TRBJ1-2; 12 bases fit TRBD1. CDR3 size: 15 residues. Germline CDR1 and CDR2: MDHEN and SYDVKM.

This chain connects TRBV12-3 or TRBV12-4 to TRBJ1-5; 8 nucleotides agree with TRBD1. Trimming took 1 base from V and 0 from J; bases not matched to a gene: 20. CDR3 size: 22 residues. The CDR3 loop reads CASSLENRGGGTGGRSNQPQHF. The CDR3 DNA is TGTGCCAGCAGTTTAGAAAATAGGGGTGGGGGCACAGGGGGTCGTAGCAATCAGCCCCAGCATTTT.

This rearrangement joins TRBV7-2 to TRBJ1-3; D remains ambiguous. This CDR3 spans 14 amino acids. The germline V gene has CDR1 SGHTA and CDR2 FQGNSA. V was pared by 1 base and J by 10 bases, with 14 bases between. The CDR3 loop reads CASSLELEFSTIYF. The CDR3 nucleotides are TGTGCCAGCAGCTTAGAGTTAGAGTTTAGTACCATATATTTT.

This clonotype occurred a few times. The junction departs from the called germline gene at one end, perhaps through a read error. The rearrangement joins TRBV6-1 to TRBJ2-5; D is possibly TRBD2 (5 bases). CDR1 is MNHNS, CDR2 SASEGT, per germline. This CDR3 is 14 amino acids long. The DNA of the CDR3 is TGTGCCAGCAGCCCGCGCATCATCCGAGCTAGCTTCATCTTC. It is translated as CASSPRIIRASFIF.

V usage is TRBV19 and J usage is TRBJ2-7, with TRBD2 matching 7 bases. Germline loops: CDR1 LNHDA, CDR2 SQIVND (reference sequence). This CDR3 has 18 residues. The junction had 21 bases not matched to a gene; V was cut back by 7 bases and J by 3 bases. CDR3 amino acids: CASTRRPTRAGSSYEQYF. The CDR3 nucleotides read TGTGCCAGTACCCGCCGGCCCACTAGAGCGGGGAGCAGCTACGAGCAGTACTTC.

This clonotype was detected a few times. The gene calls are TRBV3-1 and TRBJ2-7; TRBD1 or TRBD2 may be the D gene (5 bases each). Trimming removed 0 bases at V and 1 base at J, with 13 bases between. CDR3 length: 16 amino acids. In germline, CDR1 is LGHDT, CDR2 YNNKEL (reference sequence). Here the CDR3 reads CASSQDGGPISYEQYF. The DNA for the CDR3 is TGTGCCAGCAGCCAAGATGGGGGACCGATTTCCTACGAGCAGTACTTC.

The rearrangement uses TRBV9 and TRBJ2-2; no clear D gene. The CDR3 is made up of 15 amino acids. The germline V gene encodes CDR1 SGDLS and CDR2 YYNGEE. With 0 bases removed from V and 1 base from J, the gap between germline ends came to 7 bases. The CDR3 DNA reads as TGTGCCAGCAGCGTAGGTGTTCTGAACACCGGGGAGCTGTTTTTT. Encoded protein: CASSVGVLNTGELFF.

This clonotype was picked up a small number of times. The genes are TRBV20-1 and TRBJ1-2; D is perhaps TRBD1 (6 bases). Trimming pared 0 bases from V and 8 bases from J, leaving 19 bases between. Germline CDR1 reads DFQATT; CDR2 reads SNEGSKA (reference sequence). The length of the CDR3 is 15 residues. CDR3 in DNA: TGCAGTGCTAGAGATCAAAGCCCGGGGGCGAAGGGCTACACCTTC. Protein product: CSARDQSPGAKGYTF.

The V call is TRBV2, the J call TRBJ2-3, with 10 bases aligning to TRBD2. This CDR3 region has 15 residues. Germline assignment: CDR1 SNHLY and CDR2 FYNNEI. The V segment lost 7 bases and the J segment 2 bases; nucleotides outside the gene matches: 6. Written as DNA, the CDR3 is TGTGCCAGCATGGGGACTAGCGACCTCACAGATACGCAGTATTTT. This encodes CASMGTSDLTDTQYF. Supplemented by reference TRBV2 and TRBJ2-3, the full variable domain reads EPEVTQTPSHQVTQMGQEVILRCVPISNHLYFYWYRQILGQKVEFLVSFYNNEISEKSEIFDDQFSVERPDGSNFTLKIRSTKLEDSAMYFCASMGTSDLTDTQYFGPGTRLTVL.

This clonotype was counted only a few times. The chain carries TRBV7-9 and TRBJ1-4; D remains ambiguous. The germline CDR1 and CDR2 sequences are SEHNR and FQNEAQ (reference sequence). The CDR3 covers 15 residues. V was shortened by 5 bases and J by 0 bases, with 10 bases between the two germline ends. In DNA, the CDR3 is TGTGCCAGCAGCCCTTTCAGAGCAACTAATGAAAAACTGTTTTTT. It encodes CASSPFRATNEKLFF.

This chain uses TRBV10-3 with TRBJ2-2, with 9 nucleotides matching TRBD2. CDR3 length equals 16 residues. The trim removed 8 bases at V and 7 bases at J, leaving 14 bases unmatched. Germline V gene sequence: CDR1 ENHRY, CDR2 SYGVKD. The CDR3 here is CAIGASGTLGSGELFF. CDR3 nucleotide sequence: TGTGCCATCGGAGCTAGCGGGACCCTGGGGAGCGGGGAGCTGTTTTTT.

This clonotype occurred a few times. V and J are TRBV30 and TRBJ1-4, with 10 nucleotides matching TRBD1. Germline CDR1 and CDR2: GTSNPN and SVGIG (reference sequence). Losses at the gene ends were 1 base for V and 5 bases for J; bases not matched to a gene: 7. This CDR3 contains 16 residues. CDR3 DNA: TGTGCCTGGAGTGACGACCCGGGACAGGGGAATGAAAAACTGTTTTTT. Its translation: CAWSDDPGQGNEKLFF.

The CDR3 DNA follows: TGTGCCACCAGCAGAGGTGGGGGAGTGGGGACTGGGGCCAACGTCCTGACTTTC. Protein sequence: CATSRGGGVGTGANVLTF. This chain joins TRBV15 and TRBJ2-6; the D gene could be TRBD1 or TRBD2 (5 bases each). The CDR3 extends over 18 amino acids. With 1 base removed from V and 2 bases from J, the gap between germline ends came to 15 bases. Germline CDR1 is LNHNV and CDR2 is YYDKDF (reference sequence).

The sample holds a few counts of this clonotype. J is TRBJ2-5 and V is TRBV5-6; D possibly corresponds to TRBD2 (6 bases). The germline CDR1 and CDR2 sequences are SGHDT and YYEEEE. This CDR3 contains 18 residues. V was pared by 4 bases and J by 0 bases, with 22 bases between. CDR3 sequence reads: CASSHLDIAALYQETQYF. The CDR3 nucleotides are TGTGCCAGCAGCCACCTTGATATAGCGGCCCTGTACCAAGAGACCCAGTACTTC.

This clonotype was counted at least ten times. The chain recombines TRBV28 with TRBJ1-1, with 7 nucleotides matching TRBD1. Germline-derived CDR1 and CDR2 are MDHEN and SYDVKM. Germline trimming cut 6 bases from V and 4 bases from J; bases unmatched to any gene: 8. CDR3 size: 14 residues. CDR3 sequence (DNA): TGTGCCAGCAGCCGACCGGGACAGACCACTGAAGCTTTCTTT. This translates into CASSRPGQTTEAFF.

The table lists this clonotype with a count of one. The J gene is TRBJ2-7, the V gene TRBV6-1; TRBD2 aligns across 10 bases. The J segment lost 2 bases and the V segment lost 3 bases, leaving 13 bases of the junction unmatched. The CDR3 is 18 residues long. Per germline, CDR1 MNHNS and CDR2 SASEGT. This CDR3 is CASSDKGLASVLAYEQYF. The CDR3 DNA reads TGTGCCAGCAGTGATAAGGGACTAGCGTCGGTTTTGGCCTACGAGCAGTACTTC.

This clonotype was counted a few times. V usage is TRBV6-1 and J usage is TRBJ1-5; 9 nucleotides align to TRBD1. The V segment lost 6 bases and the J segment 4 bases; nucleotides outside the gene matches: 10. CDR3 length equals 16 residues. Germline V lookup: CDR1 MNHNS, CDR2 SASEGT. This chain's CDR3 is CASSRGDRVGNQPQHF. The DNA of the CDR3 is TGTGCCAGCAGCCGAGGGGACAGGGTGGGGAATCAGCCCCAGCATTTT.

This clonotype was observed a handful of times. This rearrangement joins TRBV9 to TRBJ1-2; TRBD1 is a possible D gene (6 bases). V was clipped by 0 bases and J by 4 bases, with 10 bases between them. CDR1 is SGDLS and CDR2 is YYNGEE in the germline V gene. The CDR3 extends over 14 amino acids. The CDR3 DNA sequence: TGTGCCAGCAGCGTAGCTGGACAGCTCTATGGCTACACCTTC. Its translation is CASSVAGQLYGYTF.

On this clonotype: A read error is possible here, since a much larger clone lies one base away. The V gene is TRBV5-4, the J gene TRBJ2-5; 8 bases map to TRBD2. Germline lookup yields CDR1 SGHNT and CDR2 YYREEE (reference sequence). Trimming took 4 bases from V and 4 from J; bases not matched to a gene: 6. The CDR3 contains 14 residues. In nucleotides, the CDR3 is TGTGCCAGCAGCCTGACTAGCGTCCCAGAGACCCAGTACTTC. The encoded protein is CASSLTSVPETQYF. The variable domain in full, completed from reference TRBV5-4 and TRBJ2-5, reads ETGVTQSPTHLIKTRGQQVTLRCSSQSGHNTVSWYQQALGQGPQFIFQYYREEENGRGNFPPRFSGLQFPNYSSELNVNALELDDSALYLCASSLTSVPETQYFGPGTRLLVL.

The chain joins TRBV6-1 to TRBJ2-1, with 9 nucleotides matching TRBD1. The germline gives CDR1 MNHNS, CDR2 SASEGT. This CDR3 comprises 17 residues. Germline trimming cut 6 bases from V and 6 bases from J; bases unmatched to any gene: 15. CDR3 sequence (DNA): TGTGCCAGCAGCCAAAGACGGGGGCGGACAGGGGCCAATGAGCAGTTCTTC. As protein: CASSQRRGRTGANEQFF.

Regarding this clonotype: A read error is possible here, since a much larger clone lies one base away. The V gene is TRBV28, the J gene TRBJ1-1, with D unresolved. Germline assignment: CDR1 MDHEN and CDR2 SYDVKM. The CDR3 spans 14 residues. V was cut by 2 bases and J by 1 base, with 8 bases left in between. CDR3 sequence reads: CASSLPTPNTEAFF. The CDR3 DNA follows: TGTGCCAGCAGTTTACCGACACCGAACACTGAAGCTTTCTTT.

This clonotype came up once. V gene TRBV7-2 combines with J gene TRBJ1-3; possibly TRBD1 for D (5 bases). The germline V gene encodes CDR1 SGHTA and CDR2 FQGNSA. Trimming shortened V by 5 bases and J by 0 bases, and 14 bases separated the two germline ends. This CDR3 has 16 amino acids. As DNA, the CDR3 is TGTGCCAGCAGCCCGAAGGGACCGAACTCTGGAAACACCATATATTTT. Its protein is CASSPKGPNSGNTIYF.

This clonotype was counted at least ten times. V is TRBV12-3 or TRBV12-4 and J is TRBJ1-1, with D possibly being TRBD1 (6 bases). This CDR3 spans 13 amino acids. V was pared by 4 bases and J by 10 bases, with 16 bases between. The CDR3 sequence is CASSSLTGWGAFF. CDR3 in DNA: TGTGCCAGCAGTTCCCTGACAGGTTGGGGAGCTTTCTTT.

This clonotype has a count of ten or more. The rearrangement uses TRBV28 and TRBJ1-1; 7 positions match TRBD1. The junction had 8 bases not matched to a gene; V was cut back by 6 bases and J by 10 bases. The germline CDR1 and CDR2 sequences are MDHEN and SYDVKM. The CDR3 extends over 12 amino acids. The CDR3 nucleotides read TGTGCCAGCAGCCGCCCGACAGGGAGAGCTTTCTTT. This sequence encodes CASSRPTGRAFF.

J is TRBJ1-1 and V is TRBV2; 11 nucleotides align to TRBD1. The CDR3 spans 14 residues. After removal of 7 bases from V and 4 bases from J, the junction contained 5 bases not matched to a gene. Germline V gene lookup returns CDR1 SNHLY and CDR2 FYNNEI. In DNA, the CDR3 is TGTGCCAGCAAGGGGGGGACAGGGGGCACTGAAGCTTTCTTT. Its protein is CASKGGTGGTEAFF.